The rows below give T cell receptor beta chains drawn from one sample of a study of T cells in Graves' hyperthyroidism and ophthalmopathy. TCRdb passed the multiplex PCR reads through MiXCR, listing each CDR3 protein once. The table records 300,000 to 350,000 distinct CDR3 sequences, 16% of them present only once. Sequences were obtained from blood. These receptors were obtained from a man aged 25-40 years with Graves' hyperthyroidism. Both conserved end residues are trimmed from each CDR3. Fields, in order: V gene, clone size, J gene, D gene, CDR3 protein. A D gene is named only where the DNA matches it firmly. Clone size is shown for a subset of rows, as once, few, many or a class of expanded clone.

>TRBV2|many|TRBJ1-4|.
ASSVERDEKLF
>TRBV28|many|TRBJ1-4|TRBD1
ASSFVSGQTEKLF
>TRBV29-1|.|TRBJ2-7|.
SVVRGIEQY
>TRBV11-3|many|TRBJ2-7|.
ASSLDGDEQY
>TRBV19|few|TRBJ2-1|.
ASNGRDRGNEQF
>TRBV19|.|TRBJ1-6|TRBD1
ASNPSSSGTGNNSPLH
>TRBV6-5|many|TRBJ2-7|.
ASSYSLNLEQY
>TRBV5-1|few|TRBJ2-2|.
ASSFQTNTGELF
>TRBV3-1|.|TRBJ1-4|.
ASSRTEGNEKLF
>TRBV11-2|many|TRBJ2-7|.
ASSLSAGLGTTYEQY
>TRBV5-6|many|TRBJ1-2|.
ASSPPGPRLFYGYT
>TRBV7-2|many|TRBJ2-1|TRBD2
ASSLELTSQEQF
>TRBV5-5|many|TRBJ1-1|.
ASSPFDSGNTEAF
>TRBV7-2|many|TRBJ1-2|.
ASSKPWGLEGYT
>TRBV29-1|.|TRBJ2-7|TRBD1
SSTGTGREQY
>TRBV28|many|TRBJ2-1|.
ASSLVGWGNEQF
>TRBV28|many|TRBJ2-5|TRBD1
ASSLPGQQKETQY
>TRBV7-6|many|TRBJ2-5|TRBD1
ASSLDPPDRGHRETQY
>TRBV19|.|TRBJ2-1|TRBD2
ASTPNPLGLAGSGEQF
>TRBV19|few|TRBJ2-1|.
ASTSVGDPSTSNEQF
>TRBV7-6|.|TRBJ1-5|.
ASSLSFGPNQPQH
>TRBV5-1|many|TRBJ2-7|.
ASSLANEQY
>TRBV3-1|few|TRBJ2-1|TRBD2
ASSLLAGRGSEQF
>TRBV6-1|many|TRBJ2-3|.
ASRTTDTQY
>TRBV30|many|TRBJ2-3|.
AWTLENRARGTQY
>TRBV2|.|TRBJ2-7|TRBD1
ASSDSGGTGEGQSSYEQY
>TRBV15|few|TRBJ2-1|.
ATSRKKLYNEQF
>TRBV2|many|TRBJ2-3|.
ASSVEDTQY
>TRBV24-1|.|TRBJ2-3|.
ATSDPAPRGESTDTQY
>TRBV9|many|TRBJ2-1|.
ASSLRGQDYNEQF
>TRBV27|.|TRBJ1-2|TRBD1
ASSLRGRSGYT
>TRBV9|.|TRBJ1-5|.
ASSVGGGFNQPQH
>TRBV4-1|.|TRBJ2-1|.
ASSPRVDGTYNEQF
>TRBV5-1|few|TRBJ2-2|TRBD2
ASSLEAGLATGELF
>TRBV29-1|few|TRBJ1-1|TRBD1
SVTGANLLSTEAF
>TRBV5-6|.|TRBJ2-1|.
ASSFNRYNEQF
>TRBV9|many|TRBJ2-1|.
ASSPRANPYNEQF
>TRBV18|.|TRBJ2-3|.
ASSPRASSTDTQY
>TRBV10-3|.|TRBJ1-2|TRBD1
AITQQQGNHGYT
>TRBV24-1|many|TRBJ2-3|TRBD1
ATSDPTGAPVQQY
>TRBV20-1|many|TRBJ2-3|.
SARISGDTQY
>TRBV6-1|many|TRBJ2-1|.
ASIVRGGNEQF
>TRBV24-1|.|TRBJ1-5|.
ATSVGKGRGNQPQH
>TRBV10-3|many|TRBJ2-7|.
AISAGWSNNDEQY
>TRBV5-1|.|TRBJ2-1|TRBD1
ASSPGTGGSYNEQF
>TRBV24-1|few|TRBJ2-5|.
ATSDPSGQY
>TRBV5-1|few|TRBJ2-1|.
ASSLAHDSYISDNEQF
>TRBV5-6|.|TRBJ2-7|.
ASSLGSRNDYEQY
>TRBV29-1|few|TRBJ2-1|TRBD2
SGWASGRRDEQF
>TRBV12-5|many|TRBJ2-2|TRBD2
ASGGGSFNTGELF